Below, 30 T cell receptor beta chains from the same sample are listed, as sequenced in a study of identical twins. TCRdb ran MiXCR on the 5' RACE reads and lists one entry per CDR3 protein. The top ten hold over 2% of the sample, which has approximately 280,000 distinct CDR3 sequences, about 8.3% seen once. This same sample was also part of a study on yellow fever vaccine responses in identical twins.

Sequences were obtained from memory (CD45RO+) T cells sorted from blood. These TCRs come from a woman between 18 and 29 years old in good health.

This clonotype was counted a few times. The chain carries TRBV7-8 and TRBJ1-1; D uncertain. V lost 5 bases and J 1 base, leaving 11 bases between the germline ends. Germline lookup yields CDR1 SGHVS and CDR2 FQNEAQ. The CDR3 consists of 14 residues. CDR3 protein: CASSQDRPNTEAFF. In nucleotides, the CDR3 is TGTGCCAGCAGCCAGGACCGGCCGAACACTGAAGCTTTCTTT.

This clonotype was seen many times. This chain joins TRBV12-3 or TRBV12-4 and TRBJ2-1, with 10 nucleotides matching TRBD2. The CDR3 covers 16 residues. Unmatched junction bases numbered 5, after V lost 2 bases and J lost 4 bases. CDR3 sequence (DNA): TGTGCCAGCAGTTTAAGAAGGACTAGCGGATACAATGAGCAGTTCTTC. This sequence encodes CASSLRRTSGYNEQFF.

In regard to this clonotype: A much larger clone lies one base from this, so it may be a read error. The gene calls are TRBV29-1 and TRBJ2-3; 8 nucleotides align to TRBD2. The CDR3 loop spans 15 amino acids. J was trimmed by 8 bases and V by 1 base; bases with no gene match: 11. Germline assignment: CDR1 SQVTM and CDR2 ANQGSEA. The CDR3 spells CSVEGLGGGPRTQYF. The CDR3 DNA reads as TGCAGCGTTGAAGGACTCGGCGGGGGGCCCCGTACGCAGTATTTT.

This clonotype has at least ten counts. V gene TRBV11-2 combines with J gene TRBJ2-1; D might be TRBD1 (6 bases). Trimming cost V 0 bases and J 10 bases, with 13 bases left between them. Per the germline V gene, CDR1 is SGHAT and CDR2 is FQNNGV. The CDR3 runs 14 residues. The CDR3 coding sequence is TGTGCCAGCAGCTTAGATGGGGGCCTGAGAGAGCAGTTCTTC. This sequence encodes CASSLDGGLREQFF.

This clonotype was recorded a few times. For the CDR3, the DNA is TGTGCCAGCAGCGAAGGTCTGGCGGGAGGACGCACAGATACGCAGTATTTT. This gives the protein CASSEGLAGGRTDTQYF. V gene TRBV7-3 combines with J gene TRBJ2-3, with 8 bases aligning to TRBD2. V gave up 5 bases and J gave up 1 base; unmatched junction bases: 11. Germline lookup yields CDR1 SGHTA and CDR2 FQGTGA. This CDR3 has 17 residues.

This clonotype was picked up many times. The rearrangement uses TRBV20-1 and TRBJ1-6, with 7 bases fitting TRBD1. Looked up from germline, CDR1 is DFQATT and CDR2 is SNEGSKA (reference sequence). V dropped 5 bases and J dropped 10; count of bases not matched to a gene: 5. The CDR3 consists of 12 residues. The CDR3 coding sequence is TGCAGTGCTTTTAGACAGGGATCACCCCTCCACTTT. This gives the protein CSAFRQGSPLHF.

This clonotype was counted at least ten times. The chain carries TRBV7-8 and TRBJ2-3, with 12 bases that match TRBD2. The trim removed 1 base at V and 2 bases at J, leaving 7 bases unmatched. The CDR3 contains 18 residues. CDR1 and CDR2 (germline): SGHVS, FQNEAQ. The CDR3 protein is CASSLGWLAGGPTDTQYF. CDR3 coding DNA: TGTGCCAGCAGCTTAGGTTGGCTAGCGGGAGGGCCCACAGATACGCAGTATTTT.

The rearrangement uses TRBV2 and TRBJ2-1; 11 bases are shared with TRBD2. This CDR3 comprises 18 residues. The V and J ends lost 1 base and 0 bases, in that order; junction bases with no gene match: 5. Germline CDR1 is SNHLY and CDR2 is FYNNEI. The CDR3 DNA follows: TGTGCCAGCAGTGAAGATAGCGGGAGGGCAAGCTCCTACAATGAGCAGTTCTTC. Amino acids: CASSEDSGRASSYNEQFF.

This clonotype was found many times. The chain uses TRBV9 and TRBJ2-2; TRBD2 matches 9 bases. V shed 4 bases, J shed 0 bases, and the junction held 19 bases outside the gene matches. Germline V gives CDR1 SGDLS, CDR2 YYNGEE. The CDR3 length is 21 residues. The CDR3 coding sequence is TGTGCCAGCAGCCCAGGGATAAGCGGGAGGAGCAGGGCCGCGAACACCGGGGAGCTGTTTTTT. Translated, it gives CASSPGISGRSRAANTGELFF.

V gene TRBV20-1 combines with J gene TRBJ2-1; D unresolved. Looked up from germline, CDR1 is DFQATT and CDR2 is SNEGSKA (reference sequence). V lost 4 bases and J 5 bases, leaving 18 bases between the germline ends. There are 15 residues in the CDR3. CDR3 nucleotide sequence: TGCAGTGCTAAAGTCCTTATTAGATGGGACAATGAGCAGTTCTTC. Its translation: CSAKVLIRWDNEQFF.

This clonotype was detected many times. The chain uses TRBV5-1 and TRBJ2-5; a possible D gene is TRBD2 (6 bases). Per the germline V gene, CDR1 is SGHRS and CDR2 is YFSETQ. V lost 3 bases, J lost 1 base, and 13 bases lay in between. The CDR3 totals 15 residues. In nucleotides, the CDR3 is TGCGCCAGCAGCTCATCGGGACTGGGCCAAGAGACCCAGTACTTC. Its translation is CASSSSGLGQETQYF.

This clonotype was detected ten times or more. The chain uses TRBV7-9 and TRBJ2-3; no definite D call. The V end was cut by 1 base, the J end by 2 bases, with 7 bases between. This CDR3 is 14 amino acids long. The germline gives CDR1 SEHNR, CDR2 FQNEAQ (reference sequence). CDR3 sequence: CASSLGQYTDTQYF. CDR3 nucleotide sequence: TGTGCCAGCAGCTTAGGGCAGTACACAGATACGCAGTATTTT.

This clonotype was recorded at least ten times. This chain connects TRBV24-1 to TRBJ2-4; 9 positions match TRBD1. V shed 3 bases, J shed 6 bases, and the junction held 5 bases outside the gene matches. The germline CDR1 and CDR2 sequences are KGHDR and SFDVKD. The CDR3 is 15 amino acids. This CDR3 reads CATSDPGTGRNIQYF. The CDR3 bases are TGTGCCACCAGTGATCCAGGGACAGGGAGAAACATTCAGTACTTC.

In this sample, this clonotype turned up a few times. The chain combines TRBV6-1 with TRBJ2-6, with D perhaps TRBD2 (6 bases). Germline CDR1 MNHNS, CDR2 SASEGT. This CDR3 region has 16 residues. Trimming took off 5 bases at V and 4 bases at J, with 15 bases between the two ends. The CDR3 is CASSPAGGSGANVLTF. The CDR3 nucleotides read TGTGCCAGCAGTCCCGCAGGAGGGTCCGGGGCCAACGTCCTGACTTTC.

The chain carries TRBV5-1 and TRBJ2-5, with 12 bases matching TRBD2. CDR1 and CDR2 from the germline V gene are SGHRS and YFSETQ. Losses at the gene ends were 4 bases for V and 5 bases for J; bases not matched to a gene: 9. This CDR3 region has 16 residues. The CDR3 bases are TGCGCCAGCAGCCCTCCCCTAGCGGGGGGGGTGGAGACCCAGTACTTC. This sequence encodes CASSPPLAGGVETQYF.

At least ten counts were recorded for this clonotype. The chain uses TRBV27 and TRBJ2-5, with a weak D call TRBD2 (6 bases). This CDR3 has 13 residues. The germline gives CDR1 MNHEY, CDR2 SMNVEV (reference sequence). V was shortened by 5 bases and J by 5 bases, with 12 bases between the two germline ends. CDR3 amino acids: CASSQGLKETQYF. The DNA of the CDR3 is TGTGCCAGCAGTCAAGGACTAAAGGAGACCCAGTACTTC.

Ten or more counts support this clonotype. This chain links TRBV12-3 or TRBV12-4 with TRBJ2-7, with 7 bases that match TRBD1. The CDR3 runs to 14 residues. The ends lost 3 bases at V and 3 bases at J; junction bases unmatched: 5. CDR3 sequence (DNA): TGTGCCAGCAGTTTTGAGGGGGCGATCTACGAGCAGTACTTC. It codes for CASSFEGAIYEQYF.

This clonotype was seen a few times. This chain links TRBV20-1 with TRBJ2-7; 8 positions agree with TRBD1. The CDR3 is 15 amino acids. The germline V gene has CDR1 DFQATT and CDR2 SNEGSKA (reference sequence). V trimming: 4 bases; J trimming: 2 bases; junction bases outside the gene matches: 10. CDR3: CSAMRATGVPYEQYV. CDR3 bases: TGCAGTGCTATGCGGGCGACAGGGGTGCCCTACGAGCAGTACGTC.

The chain carries TRBV3-1 and TRBJ1-3; D possibly corresponds to TRBD1 (6 bases). This CDR3 has 15 residues. Deletions cut 5 bases from V and 0 bases from J, with 11 bases between. Germline V gene sequence: CDR1 LGHDT, CDR2 YNNKEL (reference sequence). The CDR3 sequence is CASSSGGNSGNTIYF. CDR3 nucleotides: TGTGCCAGCAGCTCCGGGGGCAACTCTGGAAACACCATATATTTT.

This clonotype was observed a few times. The genes are TRBV28 and TRBJ2-3, with D perhaps matching TRBD2 (6 bases). The CDR3 consists of 13 residues. Germline V gene lookup returns CDR1 MDHEN and CDR2 SYDVKM. V was shortened by 9 bases and J by 2 bases, with 12 bases between the two germline ends. In nucleotides, the CDR3 is TGTGCCAGTTTGGGGAGGAACACAGATACGCAGTATTTT. This encodes CASLGRNTDTQYF.

CDR3 sequence reads: CASSPPERPDTQYF. CDR3 in DNA: TGTGCCAGCTCACCACCGGAAAGGCCAGATACGCAGTATTTT. The chain employs TRBV18 and TRBJ2-3; D gene unclear. The germline CDR1 and CDR2 sequences are KGHSH and LQKENI. V was clipped by 0 bases and J by 4 bases, with 8 bases between them. CDR3 length: 14 amino acids.

The sample holds a few counts of this clonotype. This rearrangement joins TRBV6-5 to TRBJ1-6, with D perhaps matching TRBD1 (6 bases). The CDR3 is 15 residues long. CDR1 and CDR2 (germline): MNHEY, SVGAGI. V lost 2 bases and J lost 10, with 15 bases in between. In DNA, the CDR3 is TGTGCCAGCAGTTACGGCGTGACAGGTCAATCACCCCTCCACTTT. This sequence encodes CASSYGVTGQSPLHF.

This clonotype was observed a few times. Mismatch with germline at one junction end may stem from a read error. The chain is built from TRBV10-2 and TRBJ2-1, with D hard to call. CDR1 and CDR2 (germline): WSHSY, SAAADI. The CDR3 is made up of 12 amino acids. CDR3 sequence (DNA): TGCGCCAGCAGTGAGTCTGCGGAGACCCCTCTTTTC. Its translation is CASSESAETPLF.

A remark on this clonotype: An end of the junction differs from the germline gene, which may be a read error. This chain joins TRBV20-1 and TRBJ2-1; the match to TRBD2 covers 7 bases. This CDR3 is 14 amino acids long. Germline CDR1 DFQATT, CDR2 SNEGSKA (reference sequence). CDR3: CSAVAGEAYNEQLF. The CDR3 region has the DNA TGCAGTGCCGTCGCGGGGGAGGCCTACAATGAGCAGCTCTTC.

This clonotype was detected only a few times. This chain connects TRBV5-1 to TRBJ2-6, with TRBD1 identical over 12 bases. V was clipped by 4 bases and J by 3 bases; unmatched bases: 8. This CDR3 is 18 amino acids long. Germline V gives CDR1 SGHRS, CDR2 YFSETQ. Here the CDR3 DNA reads TGCGCCAGCAGCATCATCGGGACAGGGGGCTTTGGGGCCAACGTCCTGACTTTC. It encodes CASSIIGTGGFGANVLTF. The whole variable domain, filled in from reference TRBV5-1 and TRBJ2-6, reads KAGVTQTPRYLIKTRGQQVTLSCSPISGHRSVSWYQQTPGQGLQFLFEYFSETQRNKGNFPGRFSGRQFSNSRSEMNVSTLELGDSALYLCASSIIGTGGFGANVLTFGAGSRLTVL.

This clonotype has a count of ten or more. The chain couples TRBV19 to TRBJ1-3; D remains ambiguous. V dropped 6 bases and J dropped 3 bases, with 6 bases sitting between them. This CDR3 comprises 12 residues. The germline gives CDR1 LNHDA, CDR2 SQIVND (reference sequence). CDR3 loop: CASSPVGNTIYF. CDR3 nucleotides: TGTGCCAGTAGCCCGGTTGGAAACACCATATATTTT.

There are a few counts of this clonotype. This rearrangement joins TRBV6-5 to TRBJ1-2, with D unresolved. Deletions cut 0 bases from V and 2 bases from J, with 10 bases between. This CDR3 region has 15 residues. Per the germline V gene, CDR1 is MNHEY and CDR2 is SVGAGI. The CDR3 DNA follows: TGTGCCAGCAGTTACTCATTAGGGAGGAACTATGGCTACACCTTC. Translating gives CASSYSLGRNYGYTF.

The rearrangement uses TRBV11-1 and TRBJ2-2; TRBD2 matches at 7 bases. Trimming at V came to 7 bases and at J to 3 bases, leaving 8 bases not matched to a gene. CDR3 length: 15 amino acids. Germline V lookup: CDR1 SGHAT, CDR2 FQDESV (reference sequence). CDR3 coding DNA: TGTGCCAGCAACACTCCAGGGAGGGACACCGGGGAGCTGTTTTTT. It yields the protein CASNTPGRDTGELFF.

The genes are TRBV6-5 and TRBJ2-7; D is undetermined. The ends were cut back, 1 base at V and 1 base at J, with 5 bases in the middle. Germline loops: CDR1 MNHEY, CDR2 SVGAGI. The CDR3 has 13 residues. The CDR3 coding sequence is TGTGCCAGCAGTTACTTCGGGTCCTACGAGCAGTACTTC. Protein sequence: CASSYFGSYEQYF.

V and J are TRBV7-3 and TRBJ2-3; 7 nucleotides agree with TRBD1. Germline V lookup: CDR1 SGHTA, CDR2 FQGTGA. This CDR3 contains 14 residues. V shed 5 bases, J shed 2 bases, and the junction held 4 bases outside the gene matches. The CDR3 DNA follows: TGTGCCAGCAGCCAGGGGGTAGTCACAGATACGCAGTATTTT. Its protein product is CASSQGVVTDTQYF.